This T cell receptor (beta chain) was identified during a study of blood T cell repertoires in COVID-19. Source study methods: For nucleated cells, counts were estimated from reference gene primer amplification. Sequencing was performed with immunoSEQ multiplex PCR; in TCRdb, only in-frame clones are kept and a portion is missing. V and J calls and clone size are as listed in that table; D and trimming were resolved from the DNA. This table holds around 60,000 clones, approximately 85% found once. V shed 3 bases and J shed 1 base, with 19 bases lying between them. Germline CDR1 and CDR2: KGHSH and LQKENI. The CDR3 length is 19 residues.

The source material was peripheral blood. V and J are TRBV18 and TRBJ1-6; D gene ambiguous. The source is a man over 45 with active COVID-19. The CDR3 protein is CASSPVSMGGGSYNSPLHF. The CDR3 DNA reads as TGTGCCAGCTCACCGGTGTCTATGGGTGGAGGATCCTATAATTCACCCCTCCACTTT.